This T cell receptor (beta chain) was sequenced in a study of T cells in Graves' hyperthyroidism and ophthalmopathy. Authors of the study amplified TCR beta CDR3 regions from RNA transcripts. First-round RT-PCR of the TCR CDR3 relied on the HTBI primer set. TCRdb reprocessed the multiplex PCR reads with MiXCR, giving one entry per CDR3 protein. This sample yields 600,000 to 700,000 distinct CDR3 sequences, of which 14% to 15% are seen a single time; around 4% belongs to the top ten. Notes on the study in general: Stable hyperthyroidism and ophthalmopathy were separated using 13 V-J signatures.

There are many counts of this clonotype. Its antigen is not known. The CDR3 runs 12 residues. V was clipped by 6 bases and J by 9 bases; unmatched bases: 4. This receptor was identified in a woman in her thirties or forties with Graves' ophthalmopathy. The rearrangement uses TRBV12-3 or TRBV12-4 and TRBJ1-2; 10 positions agree with TRBD1. The sample consisted of blood. DNA of the CDR3: TGTGCCAGCAGGGGGACAGGGGCGCGCTACACCTTC. Protein: CASRGTGARYTF.